What follows describes a single T cell receptor beta chain. As handled by the study authors: Amplification of reference gene primers provided the estimated nucleated cell counts. Produced via immunoSEQ multiplex PCR; TCRdb's table is partial and in-frame only. From that table come the V and J calls and clone size; the DNA was used to work out D and trimming. The sample consists of roughly 250,000 clones, about 80% of them appearing once. The data stem from a study of blood T cell repertoires in COVID-19. CDR1 is SEHNR and CDR2 is FQNEAQ in the germline V gene (reference sequence). The CDR3 extends over 14 amino acids. V lost 5 bases, J lost 3 bases, and 13 bases lay in between.

The chain is built from TRBV7-9 and TRBJ1-1; TRBD1 is a possible D gene (6 bases). The specimen sequenced was peripheral blood. This clonotype was sampled from a woman aged 80 or over with acute or convalescent COVID-19. DNA of the CDR3: TGTGCCAGCAGCCATGGACAGTGGGACACTGAAGCTTTCTTT. Translating gives CASSHGQWDTEAFF.